This T cell receptor (beta chain) was captured by sequencing in a study of blood T cell repertoires in COVID-19. Study-level information: PBMCs, B-cell-depleted T cells, or T cells were the source of the cDNA or gDNA that made up the material.

Seattle enrolled patients during active infection and tracked them longitudinally. The CDR3 consists of 16 residues. Germline lookup yields CDR1 LNHDA and CDR2 SQIVND (reference sequence). Authors' data handling: Cell counts per sample came from amplifying reference gene primers. TCRdb's table, derived via immunoSEQ multiplex PCR, lists solely in-frame clones and lacks some. Clonal size and the V and J genes are those of that table, whereas D and trimming came from the DNA. The top ten clones hold around 8% of a sample with about 160,000 clones, 60% to 85% of them seen once. With regard to this clone: Mismatch with germline at one junction end may stem from a read error.

The sample was peripheral blood. This chain connects TRBV19 to TRBJ2-1; 7 bases match TRBD1. This receptor was identified in a woman aged 55-70 years with COVID-19, enrolled during active disease. CDR3 sequence: CASRIGNRGPNNEQFF. CDR3 in DNA: TGTGCCAGTAGAATAGGGAACAGGGGACCGAACAATGAGCAGTTCTTC.